The rows below give T cell receptor beta chains drawn from one sample of a study of blood T cells in healthy people across ages. Each CDR3 protein gets one entry after TCRdb re-called the 5' RACE reads with MiXCR. The sample records about 1.6 million distinct CDR3 sequences, about 31% being singletons. Sequenced input: blood. The origin of the receptors is a woman aged 25 to 45 in good health. CDR3s include the opening cysteine and the closing phenylalanine or tryptophan. A D gene is named only where the DNA matches it firmly. Clone size is stated in some rows and not others, as once, few, many or a class when expanded.

d_gene	len	v_gene	j_gene	abundance	CDR3aa	CDR3nt
TRBD1	16	TRBV3-1	TRBJ2-1	-	CASRNTGGSIYNEQFF	TGTGCCAGCAGAAACACAGGGGGTTCAATCTACAATGAGCAGTTCTTC
-	12	TRBV6-5	TRBJ2-7	-	CASSSFTYEQYF	TGTGCCAGCAGTTCTTTCACCTACGAGCAGTACTTC
-	13	TRBV5-1	TRBJ2-2	-	CASGYRNTGELFF	TGCGCCAGCGGGTACAGGAACACCGGGGAGCTGTTTTTT
TRBD2	13	TRBV20-1	TRBJ2-7	-	CSAASGSLGEQYF	TGCAGTGCCGCTAGCGGGAGTCTGGGCGAGCAGTACTTC
-	13	TRBV12-3/TRBV12-4	TRBJ2-7	-	CASSLMGVYEQYF	TGTGCCAGCAGTTTAATGGGGGTCTACGAGCAGTACTTC
-	15	TRBV25-1	TRBJ2-7	-	CASSTSTRDSYEQYF	TGTGCCAGCAGTACTTCTACAAGGGACTCCTACGAGCAGTACTTC
-	14	TRBV3-1	TRBJ2-5	-	CASSPWLVQETQYF	TGTGCCAGCAGCCCATGGCTAGTCCAAGAGACCCAGTACTTC
-	12	TRBV29-1	TRBJ1-4	-	CSPPRVNEKLFF	TGCAGCCCCCCCAGGGTGAATGAAAAACTGTTTTTT
TRBD2	19	TRBV7-2	TRBJ2-5	-	CASSKPGLAGAPYQETQYF	TGTGCCAGCAGCAAACCGGGACTAGCGGGGGCCCCGTACCAAGAGACCCAGTACTTC
-	14	TRBV10-2	TRBJ2-6	-	CATGGGAGANVLTF	TGCGCCACTGGAGGGGGGGCTGGGGCCAACGTCCTGACTTTC
-	14	TRBV4-1	TRBJ2-1	few	CASSQEDRYNEQFF	TGCGCCAGCAGCCAGGAAGACAGGTACAATGAGCAGTTCTTC
TRBD2	16	TRBV6-1	TRBJ2-1	-	CASREVAGLLYNEQFF	TGTGCCAGCAGAGAAGTAGCGGGACTGCTCTACAATGAGCAGTTCTTC
-	11	TRBV2	TRBJ2-7	-	CASSEQDEQYF	TGTGCCAGCAGTGAACAGGACGAGCAGTACTTC
-	15	TRBV20-1	TRBJ2-7	few	CSALSPTLSSYEQYF	TGCAGTGCCCTATCGCCTACATTGAGCTCCTACGAGCAGTACTTC
-	13	TRBV29-1	TRBJ2-7	-	CSVPGVSPSEQYF	TGCAGCGTTCCCGGGGTTTCCCCATCCGAGCAGTACTTC
-	16	TRBV20-1	TRBJ2-1	-	CSARDLSGSSYNEQFF	TGCAGTGCTAGAGATCTGAGCGGTAGCTCCTACAATGAGCAGTTCTTC
-	16	TRBV28	TRBJ2-1	-	CAVTGSWGGSYNEQFF	TGTGCCGTAACCGGGTCCTGGGGCGGGTCCTACAATGAGCAGTTCTTC
-	16	TRBV3-1	TRBJ2-7	-	CASSQAVGPLSYEQYF	TGTGCCAGCAGCCAAGCGGTGGGGCCTCTCTCCTACGAGCAGTACTTC
TRBD2	13	TRBV3-1	TRBJ2-7	-	CASSHQRDYEQYF	TGTGCCAGCAGCCACCAGCGGGACTACGAGCAGTACTTC
TRBD1	13	TRBV10-3	TRBJ2-5	many	CAISPGQQETQYF	TGTGCCATCAGCCCGGGACAGCAAGAGACCCAGTACTTC
TRBD2	16	TRBV4-1	TRBJ2-7	few	CASSLRTSGKLNEQYF	TGCGCCAGCAGCCTACGGACTAGCGGGAAGTTAAACGAGCAGTACTTC
TRBD1	14	TRBV5-1	TRBJ1-2	few	CASSLATGTGGYTF	TGCGCTAGCAGCTTGGCGACAGGGACTGGGGGCTACACCTTC
-	12	TRBV12-3/TRBV12-4	TRBJ2-7	few	CASSTLGGEQYF	TGTGCCAGCAGTACGCTGGGAGGCGAGCAGTACTTC
-	12	TRBV28	TRBJ2-7	-	CAGTDSLYEQYF	TGTGCCGGCACGGACAGCCTCTACGAGCAGTACTTC
-	13	TRBV12-3/TRBV12-4	TRBJ1-5	many	CASTLNSNQPQHF	TGTGCCAGCACCCTCAATAGCAATCAGCCCCAGCATTTT